This T cell receptor (beta chain) was identified during a study of breast tumors, draining lymph nodes, adjacent tissues. TCRdb re-called the multiplex PCR reads with MiXCR, one entry per CDR3 protein. This table has around 8,200 distinct CDR3 sequences, around three quarters appearing once. The junction had 7 bases not matched to a gene; V was cut back by 9 bases and J by 0 bases. This CDR3 is built from 15 residues. Germline lookup yields CDR1 MNHEY and CDR2 SMNVEV (reference sequence). The TCR originated in a female donor with breast cancer. Some clones in this sample may be carry-over from other donors' samples. Sequencing was performed on tumor-adjacent breast tissue. The genes are TRBV27 and TRBJ2-1, with 8 bases lining up with TRBD1. This CDR3 reads CASSGQASSYNEQFF. CDR3 sequence (DNA): TGTGCCAGTTCGGGACAGGCGAGCTCCTACAATGAGCAGTTCTTC.